This passage covers 17 T cell receptor beta chains from one sample sequenced in a study of T cell responses to AZD1222 COVID-19 vaccine. Sequenced by immunoSEQ multiplex PCR; TCRdb stores in-frame clones only, minus some. Here the sample spans approximately 160,000 clones, 90% to 95% being singletons. The specimen was peripheral blood, collected on day 0 of AZD1222 vaccination. These receptors all stem from an adult in good health.

The rearrangement uses TRBV28 and TRBJ2-3; TRBD2 agrees at 9 bases. Trimming removed 7 bases from V and 7 bases from J; junction bases left unmatched: 15. The CDR3 is 16 residues long. Germline V gene data show CDR1 as MDHEN and CDR2 as SYDVKM. The CDR3 nucleotides are TGTGCCAGCAAACAAAGCGAGCGGGGGGTCTTGAATACGCAGTATTTT. It is translated as CASKQSERGVLNTQYF.

The chain employs TRBV4-1 and TRBJ2-1; D gene uncertain. Per the germline V gene, CDR1 is MGHRA and CDR2 is YSYEKL. CDR3 length: 13 residues. V lost 0 bases, J lost 4 bases, and 4 bases lay in between. The CDR3 sequence: CASSQDSYNEQFF. The CDR3, as DNA: TGCGCCAGCAGCCAAGACTCTTACAATGAGCAGTTCTTC.

The genes are TRBV6-5 and TRBJ1-6; D remains unclear. V lost 7 bases and J lost 11, with 18 bases in between. There are 14 residues in the CDR3. Germline V CDR1 and CDR2: MNHEY, SVGAGI. As DNA, the CDR3 is TGTGCCAGCACCCTAAGGGAGAGACTGGCACCCCTCCACTTT. Translated: CASTLRERLAPLHF.

This rearrangement joins TRBV30 to TRBJ2-7; D remains ambiguous. The CDR3 runs to 13 residues. The ends were cut back, 4 bases at V and 3 bases at J, with 13 bases in the middle. Germline V gene data show CDR1 as GTSNPN and CDR2 as SVGIG (reference sequence). CDR3 coding DNA: TGTGCCTGGAATCCGGACGAGAACTACGAGCAGTACTTC. Translating gives CAWNPDENYEQYF.

This chain joins TRBV27 and TRBJ1-5; weak D call: TRBD1 (5 bases). This CDR3 contains 14 residues. Trimming left V 2 bases short and J 5 bases short, with 10 bases between. In germline, CDR1 is MNHEY, CDR2 SMNVEV (reference sequence). In DNA form, the CDR3 reads TGTGCCAGCAGTTTAGGGACGGGGGATCAGCCCCAGCATTTT. Residues: CASSLGTGDQPQHF.

This chain connects TRBV5-1 to TRBJ1-4, with a weak D call TRBD1 (6 bases). CDR1 and CDR2 (germline): SGHRS, YFSETQ. Trimming left V 3 bases short and J 8 bases short, with 20 bases between. This CDR3 has 16 residues. CDR3 DNA: TGCGCCAGCAGCTCACTGACAGGTCCTACGGAAGAAAAACTGTTTTTT. Translation: CASSSLTGPTEEKLFF.

V is TRBV5-1 and J is TRBJ1-1, with D hard to call. The CDR3 is made up of 15 amino acids. With 1 base removed from V and 3 bases from J, the gap between germline ends came to 13 bases. From germline, CDR1 is SGHRS and CDR2 YFSETQ. The CDR3 sequence: CASSLLGPQDTEAFF. DNA for the CDR3: TGCGCCAGCAGCTTGTTAGGGCCCCAGGACACTGAAGCTTTCTTT.

This clone was counted a single time. V usage is TRBV5-1 and J usage is TRBJ1-2; TRBD1 is a possible D gene (5 bases). This CDR3 region has 15 residues. Germline CDR1 SGHRS, CDR2 YFSETQ. The V end was cut by 0 bases, the J end by 4 bases, with 13 bases between. The CDR3 here is CASSLDGSGGYGYTF. In nucleotides, the CDR3 is TGCGCCAGCAGCTTGGATGGATCCGGGGGCTATGGCTACACCTTC. The entire variable domain, with the rest obtained from reference TRBV5-1 and TRBJ1-2, is as follows: KAGVTQTPRYLIKTRGQQVTLSCSPISGHRSVSWYQQTPGQGLQFLFEYFSETQRNKGNFPGRFSGRQFSNSRSEMNVSTLELGDSALYLCASSLDGSGGYGYTFGSGTRLTVV.

This clone appeared a few times. This same CDR3 is encoded by further DNA sequences in the sample. The chain has TRBV12-3 or TRBV12-4 and TRBJ1-2; the match to TRBD1 covers 7 bases. With V trimmed by 3 bases and J by 4 bases, 2 bases remained unmatched. The length of the CDR3 is 13 residues. The CDR3 reads CASSFRGPYGYTF. The CDR3 DNA sequence: TGTGCCAGCAGTTTTAGGGGGCCCTATGGCTACACCTTC.

The chain couples TRBV10-1 to TRBJ2-7; D may be TRBD1 or TRBD2 (5 bases each). This CDR3 is built from 16 residues. V was shortened by 2 bases and J by 6 bases, with 20 bases between the two germline ends. Germline lookup yields CDR1 WNHNN and CDR2 SYGVQD (reference sequence). CDR3 nucleotide sequence: TGCGCCAGCAGTGAGGTTGGAGGACAACTTGGCTTCGAGCAGTACTTC. This translates into CASSEVGGQLGFEQYF.

The chain recombines TRBV30 with TRBJ2-5; D may be TRBD1 (6 bases). This CDR3 has 12 residues. Germline V lookup: CDR1 GTSNPN, CDR2 SVGIG (reference sequence). The V end was cut by 2 bases, the J end by 5 bases, with 9 bases between. DNA for the CDR3: TGTGCCTGGAGTCCAGGGGCGGAGACCCAGTACTTC. As protein: CAWSPGAETQYF.

The chain uses TRBV30 and TRBJ1-1; TRBD1 is a possible D gene (6 bases). Germline assignment: CDR1 GTSNPN and CDR2 SVGIG (reference sequence). The CDR3 has 12 residues. The V and J ends lost 5 bases and 4 bases respectively, with 11 bases between them. The CDR3 is CAWGRGGTEAFF. CDR3 sequence (DNA): TGTGCCTGGGGAAGGGGGGGCACTGAAGCTTTCTTT.

V gene TRBV23-1 combines with J gene TRBJ2-7, with D possibly matching TRBD2 (5 bases). TRBV23-1 is marked as an open reading frame, function uncertain. V was trimmed by 0 bases and J by 6 bases, leaving 18 bases between them. There are 16 residues in the CDR3. The CDR3 region is CASSQSGYDYRGEQYF. In nucleotides, the CDR3 is TGCGCCAGCAGTCAATCAGGTTATGACTATCGGGGCGAGCAGTACTTC.

The sample holds a few counts of this clone. The chain employs TRBV21-1 and TRBJ2-7; TRBD1, the table's D call, lacks a check against the DNA. TRBV21-1 is deemed a pseudogene. This CDR3 is built from 17 residues. This CDR3 reads CASSKHIGYRINYEQYF. The CDR3, as DNA: TGTGCCAGCAGCAAGCATATTGGGTACAGGATAAACTACGAGCAGTACTTC.

The chain has TRBV7-3 and TRBJ1-2; 9 positions match TRBD1. Germline trimming cut 5 bases from V and 7 bases from J; bases unmatched to any gene: 5. Germline lookup yields CDR1 SGHTA and CDR2 FQGTGA. The CDR3 contains 13 residues. The CDR3 DNA reads as TGTGCCAGCAGCACCGGACAGGGGAGTGGCTACACCTTC. The encoded protein is CASSTGQGSGYTF.

This rearrangement joins TRBV4-3 to TRBJ2-1; D gene unclear. The CDR3 runs to 17 residues. Germline V gene lookup returns CDR1 LGHNA and CDR2 YSLEER. Trimming took off 0 bases at V and 0 bases at J, with 12 bases between the two ends. The CDR3 bases are TGCGCCAGCAGCCAAGATTCCGCACTCCTCTCCTACAATGAGCAGTTCTTC. It encodes CASSQDSALLSYNEQFF.

The chain recombines TRBV6-2 or TRBV6-3 with TRBJ2-7; D is perhaps TRBD2 (5 bases). The CDR3 is made up of 14 amino acids. Per the germline V gene, CDR1 is MNHEY and CDR2 is SVGEGT. The ends were cut back, 3 bases at V and 1 base at J, with 10 bases in the middle. CDR3 in DNA: TGTGCCAGCAGTTATGGAGCGGCTTCCTACGAGCAGTACTTC. Protein product: CASSYGAASYEQYF.